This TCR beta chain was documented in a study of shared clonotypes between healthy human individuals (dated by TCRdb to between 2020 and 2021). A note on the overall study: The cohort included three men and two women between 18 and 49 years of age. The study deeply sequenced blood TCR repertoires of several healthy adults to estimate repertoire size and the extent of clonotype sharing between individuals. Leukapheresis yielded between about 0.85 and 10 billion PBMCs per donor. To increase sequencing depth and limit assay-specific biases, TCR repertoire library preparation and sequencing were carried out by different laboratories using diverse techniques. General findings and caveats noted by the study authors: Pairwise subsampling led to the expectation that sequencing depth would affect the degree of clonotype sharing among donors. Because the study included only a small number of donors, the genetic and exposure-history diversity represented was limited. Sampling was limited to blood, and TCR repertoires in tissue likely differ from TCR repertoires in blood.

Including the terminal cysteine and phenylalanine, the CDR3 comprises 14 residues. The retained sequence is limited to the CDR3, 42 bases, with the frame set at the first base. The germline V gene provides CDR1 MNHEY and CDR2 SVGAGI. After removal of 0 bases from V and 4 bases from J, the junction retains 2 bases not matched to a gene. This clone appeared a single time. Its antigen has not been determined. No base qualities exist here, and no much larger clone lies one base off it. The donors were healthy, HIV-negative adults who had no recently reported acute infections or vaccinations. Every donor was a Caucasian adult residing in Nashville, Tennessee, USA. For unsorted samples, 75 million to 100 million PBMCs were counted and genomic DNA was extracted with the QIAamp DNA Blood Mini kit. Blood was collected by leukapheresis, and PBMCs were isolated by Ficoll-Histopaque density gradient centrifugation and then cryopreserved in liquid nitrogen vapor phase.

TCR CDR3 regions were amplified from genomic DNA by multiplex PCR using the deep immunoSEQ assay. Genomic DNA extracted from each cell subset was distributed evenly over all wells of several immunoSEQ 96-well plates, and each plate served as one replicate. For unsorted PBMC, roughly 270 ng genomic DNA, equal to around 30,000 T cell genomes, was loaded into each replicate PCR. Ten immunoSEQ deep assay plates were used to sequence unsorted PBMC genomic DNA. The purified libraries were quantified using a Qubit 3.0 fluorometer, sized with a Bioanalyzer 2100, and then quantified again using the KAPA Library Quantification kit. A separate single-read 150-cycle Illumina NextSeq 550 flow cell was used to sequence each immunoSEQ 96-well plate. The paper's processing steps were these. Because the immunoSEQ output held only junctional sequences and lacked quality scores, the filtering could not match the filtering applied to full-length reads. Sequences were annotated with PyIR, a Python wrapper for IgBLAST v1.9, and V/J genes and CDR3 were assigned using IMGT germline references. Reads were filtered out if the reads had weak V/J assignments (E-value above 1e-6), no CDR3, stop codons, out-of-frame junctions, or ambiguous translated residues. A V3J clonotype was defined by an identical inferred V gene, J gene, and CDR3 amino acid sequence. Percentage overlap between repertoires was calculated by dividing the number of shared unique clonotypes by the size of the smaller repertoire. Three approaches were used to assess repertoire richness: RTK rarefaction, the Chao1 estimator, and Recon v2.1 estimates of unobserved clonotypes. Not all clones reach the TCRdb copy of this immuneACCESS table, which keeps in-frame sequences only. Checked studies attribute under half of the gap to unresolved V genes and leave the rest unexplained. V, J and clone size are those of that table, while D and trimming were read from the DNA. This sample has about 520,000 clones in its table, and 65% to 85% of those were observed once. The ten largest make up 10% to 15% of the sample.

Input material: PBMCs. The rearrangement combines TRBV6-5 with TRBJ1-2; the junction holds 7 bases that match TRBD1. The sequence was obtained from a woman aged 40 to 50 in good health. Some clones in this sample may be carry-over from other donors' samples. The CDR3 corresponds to CASSYSWTGYGYTF. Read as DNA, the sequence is TGTGCCAGCAGTTACTCGTGGACAGGCTATGGCTACACCTTC.